This T cell receptor beta chain was profiled in a study of cytomegalovirus exposure and HLA in healthy donors. Primers included in the PCR were 60 Vbeta and 13 Jbeta primers. Produced via immunoSEQ multiplex PCR; TCRdb's table is partial and in-frame only. The sample lists about 170,000 clones, around 80% occurring once. The CDR3 extends over 14 amino acids. Germline lookup yields CDR1 GTSNPN and CDR2 SVGIG (reference sequence). V gave up 2 bases and J gave up 0 bases; unmatched junction bases: 3. The sequenced sample was PBMCs. This clonotype was sampled from a boy younger than 10 in good health and CMV-seronegative. This chain connects TRBV30 to TRBJ1-1, with 7 bases that match TRBD1. The CDR3 sequence: CAWSTGQMNTEAFF. As DNA, the CDR3 is TGTGCCTGGAGTACGGGACAGATGAACACTGAAGCTTTCTTT.